The source of this T cell receptor beta chain is a study of T cells in Graves' hyperthyroidism and ophthalmopathy (dated by TCRdb to between 2019 and 2020). For context, the study as a whole: Peripheral blood samples were taken at the time of initial diagnosis, prior to any treatment. To identify TCR V-J signatures that set the groups apart, the researchers used a discovery cohort of 100 patients, made up of fewer than 50 with Graves' ophthalmopathy and around 58 with stable Graves' hyperthyroidism. Prospective prediction of ophthalmopathy was tested in an independent validation cohort of 18 to 20 hyperthyroidism patients and 15 to 17 patients who later progressed to ophthalmopathy. The 100 or so discovery patients were divided at random into training and test sets in a 7:3 ratio. In addition, the study compared T-cell repertoires in thyroid tissue and in blood from a handful of Graves' hyperthyroidism patients. After sampling, hyperthyroidism patients received methimazole starting at 30 mg daily, and ophthalmopathy patients received high-dose intravenous methylprednisolone. The paper reports TCR Vbeta CDR3 sequencing of some 140 peripheral blood samples: 40 to 45 ophthalmopathy, about 75 hyperthyroidism and approximately 17 progressor patients. Results the study describes overall, beyond this receptor: Most expanded thyroid clonotypes (frequency above 0.001) were also detected in blood, suggesting blood repertoires may reflect thyroid immune responses. Sample size was not statistically predetermined, and blinding of investigators to group allocation was not performed. In validation, the model predicted progression to ophthalmopathy a median of around 6.5 months before onset, with about 67% sensitivity and about 75% specificity. Ophthalmopathy was separated from stable hyperthyroidism by a 13 V-J signature model, with roughly 88% sensitivity and approximately 81% specificity obtained in cross-validation and 80%/75% obtained in testing.

This clonotype was counted at least ten times. What this receptor recognizes is not known. No much larger clone exists at a distance of one base, and base qualities are not known. TCR beta CDR3 regions were amplified from RNA transcripts. For the first round of RT-PCR on the TCR CDR3, the HTBI primer set was used together with the Qiagen OneStep RT-PCR kit. The libraries were constructed in a second round of multiplex PCR and then size-selected and purified. The libraries were sequenced on an Illumina HiSeq2000 using paired-end 100 bp reads. The published analysis was carried out like this. Raw data were processed with SOAPnuke, discarding reads with adapters, uncalled bases, mean Phred below 15, or no exact constant-primer or identifier match. High-quality paired reads were merged using COPE v1.2.5, and each unique nucleotide sequence was defined as a clonotype. Clonotypes were aligned to IMGT TRBV, TRBD and TRBJ reference segments using MiTCR v1.1. Analysis was restricted to V-J combinations with a frequency above 0.0001, which covered about 99% of repertoires. The TCS score was defined as the ratio of F50 (clonal expansion) to E x V (chaos), calculated using BLOSUM62-based TCRdist between CDR3 peptides within each V-J. Welch's t-statistics and random forest reduced just over 500 V-J features to 10 to 15, which were used in a naive Bayes classifier (R e1071). TCRdb took the public reads, trimmed them with fastp at Q25, ran MiXCR for clone calling and kept in-frame beta chains. Each CDR3 protein appears once, grouped with its most common genes and DNA. The V and J calls shown here were made by TCRdb, not taken from the authors' results. The sample table shows hundreds of thousands of distinct CDR3 sequences, and 20% to 25% are seen once. The biggest ten clones account for over 55% of the sample.

Ophthalmopathy patients had moderately to severely active disease, with a Clinical Activity Score of 3 or more, a NOSPECS grade of 4 or more, and a disease duration of less than 3 months. Any patient with an uncontrolled infection, another autoimmune disease, pregnancy or lactation was excluded. Clinical symptoms, serum thyroxine and TRAb, thyroid ultrasound, and orbital computed tomography formed the basis for the diagnoses. Ficoll-Paque density gradient centrifugation was used to isolate PBMCs from 8.5 to 10 ml of fresh peripheral blood. Trizol reagent was used to extract total RNA, and RNA quality was then checked on an Agilent 2100 Bioanalyzer. The germline V gene sets CDR1 to MDHEN and CDR2 to SYDVKM. Its CDR3 holds 13 amino acids, cysteine through phenylalanine. Only the CDR3 portion is preserved as DNA: 39 bases, with reading frame beginning at the first base. V loses 2 bases, J loses 5 bases, and the germline ends lie 9 bases apart.

Sequencing input: blood. This chain is built from TRBV28 and TRBJ2-5, with the D gene call left open. This receptor was obtained from a man under 40 with Graves' ophthalmopathy. The DNA sequence is given as TGTGCCAGCAGTTTAGGAGCTCTGGAGACCCAGTACTTC. This sequence encodes CASSLGALETQYF.